A single sample is the source of the 9 T cell receptor beta chains below, sequenced in a study of somatic mutations in cytotoxic T cells in rheumatoid arthritis. TCRdb keeps only in-frame clones here, not all; method: immunoSEQ multiplex PCR. This repertoire shows fewer than 15,000 clones, around 70% found once; its top ten account for about 10%. Material: CD8+ T cells sorted from blood. The receptors come from an adult with rheumatoid arthritis.

This chain uses TRBV2 with TRBJ1-4; D gene uncertain. Germline V gives CDR1 SNHLY, CDR2 FYNNEI. The CDR3 covers 15 residues. The ends were cut back, 2 bases at V and 5 bases at J, with 12 bases in the middle. CDR3 nucleotides: TGTGCCAGCAGTGAATCGGACGGCCCAAATGAAAAACTGTTTTTT. Encoded protein: CASSESDGPNEKLFF.

In DNA form, the CDR3 reads TGTGCCAGCAATCACCCCACAGGGGGCTTCCACGAGCAGTACTTC. Amino acids: CASNHPTGGFHEQYF. The chain uses TRBV27 and TRBJ2-7; 9 nucleotides agree with TRBD1. Germline V CDR1 and CDR2: MNHEY, SMNVEV (reference sequence). V shed 7 bases, J shed 5 bases, and the junction held 12 bases outside the gene matches. The CDR3 covers 15 residues.

This rearrangement joins TRBV5-4 to TRBJ2-7, with D uncertain. CDR1 is SGHNT and CDR2 is YYREEE in the germline V gene (reference sequence). The V gene lost 2 bases and the J gene lost 0 bases, with 12 bases spanning the gap. This CDR3 region has 15 residues. CDR3 amino acids: CASSFDRSSSYEQYF. The CDR3 DNA is TGTGCCAGCAGCTTCGACCGATCAAGCTCCTACGAGCAGTACTTC.

This clone was observed a few times. The genes are TRBV19 and TRBJ1-2; TRBD1 matches 9 bases. Trimming at V came to 3 bases and at J to 5 bases, leaving 4 bases not matched to a gene. CDR1 is LNHDA, CDR2 SQIVND, per germline (reference sequence). CDR3 length equals 14 residues. CDR3 loop: CASSITGGSYGYTF. The CDR3, as DNA: TGTGCCAGTAGTATCACAGGGGGCTCATATGGCTACACCTTC.

The gene calls are TRBV7-3 and TRBJ1-1, with D tentatively TRBD1 (6 bases). The ends were cut back, 2 bases at V and 0 bases at J, with 10 bases in the middle. The CDR3 consists of 15 residues. Germline assignment: CDR1 SGHTA and CDR2 FQGTGA. This CDR3 reads CASSLYGGMNTEAFF. The DNA of the CDR3 is TGTGCCAGCAGCTTATACGGGGGCATGAACACTGAAGCTTTCTTT.

The chain has TRBV4-3 and TRBJ2-2; 7 bases match TRBD1. Germline CDR1 reads LGHNA; CDR2 reads YSLEER. This CDR3 contains 14 residues. V lost 6 bases and J lost 0; bases outside the gene matches: 1. The chain's CDR3 is CASRQGANTGELFF. The CDR3 nucleotides are TGCGCCAGCAGGCAGGGGGCGAACACCGGGGAGCTGTTTTTT.

The chain is built from TRBV4-3 and TRBJ2-5, with 9 positions matching TRBD1. The J call may be mistaken, given a closer DNA end match to TRBJ2-7. The CDR3 is made up of 14 amino acids. Germline V gene lookup returns CDR1 LGHNA and CDR2 YSLEER. The CDR3 DNA is TGCGCCAGCAGCCAAGGGACAGGGGACTACGAGCAGTACTTC. Its protein product is CASSQGTGDYEQYF.

This rearrangement joins TRBV9 to TRBJ2-7; possible D gene TRBD2, 5 bases. V was cut by 4 bases and J by 7 bases, with 15 bases left in between. The CDR3 is made up of 13 amino acids. Germline V gives CDR1 SGDLS, CDR2 YYNGEE. This chain's CDR3 is CASSPGSTWEQYF. The CDR3 nucleotides are TGTGCCAGCAGCCCTGGGAGTACGTGGGAGCAGTACTTC.

The genes are TRBV7-8 and TRBJ1-5; no clear D. This CDR3 has 14 amino acids. Trimming took 1 base from V and 2 from J, leaving 6 bases between them. CDR1 is SGHVS, CDR2 FQNEAQ, per germline. CDR3 sequence: CASSLGQGNQPQHF. CDR3 sequence (DNA): TGTGCCAGCAGCTTAGGTCAGGGCAATCAGCCCCAGCATTTT.